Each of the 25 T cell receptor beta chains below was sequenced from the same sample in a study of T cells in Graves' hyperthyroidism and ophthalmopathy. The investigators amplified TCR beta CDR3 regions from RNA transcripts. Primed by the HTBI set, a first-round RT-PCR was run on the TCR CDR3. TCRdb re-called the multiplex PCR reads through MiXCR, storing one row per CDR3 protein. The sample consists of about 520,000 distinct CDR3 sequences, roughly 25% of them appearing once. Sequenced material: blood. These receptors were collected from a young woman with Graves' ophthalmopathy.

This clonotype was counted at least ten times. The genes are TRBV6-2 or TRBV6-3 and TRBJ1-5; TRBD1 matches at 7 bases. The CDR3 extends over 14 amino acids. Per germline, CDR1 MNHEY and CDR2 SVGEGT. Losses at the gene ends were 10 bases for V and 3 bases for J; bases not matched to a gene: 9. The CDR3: CATEPGQLNQPQHF. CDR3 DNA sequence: TGTGCCACCGAACCGGGACAGCTCAATCAGCCCCAGCATTTT.

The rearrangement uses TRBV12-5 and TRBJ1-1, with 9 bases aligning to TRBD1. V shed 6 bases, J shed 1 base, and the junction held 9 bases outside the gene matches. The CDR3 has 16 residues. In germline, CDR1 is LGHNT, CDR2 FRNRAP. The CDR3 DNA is TGTGCTAGTGGGCGCCGGGACAGGGTCGGGAACACTGAAGCTTTCTTT. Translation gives CASGRRDRVGNTEAFF.

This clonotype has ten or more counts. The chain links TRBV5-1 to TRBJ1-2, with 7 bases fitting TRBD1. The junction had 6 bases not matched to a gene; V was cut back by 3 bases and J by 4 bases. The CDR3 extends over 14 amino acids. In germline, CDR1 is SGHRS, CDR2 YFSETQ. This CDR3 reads CASSSTGRPYGYTF. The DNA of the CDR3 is TGCGCCAGCAGCTCGACAGGGAGGCCCTATGGCTACACCTTC.

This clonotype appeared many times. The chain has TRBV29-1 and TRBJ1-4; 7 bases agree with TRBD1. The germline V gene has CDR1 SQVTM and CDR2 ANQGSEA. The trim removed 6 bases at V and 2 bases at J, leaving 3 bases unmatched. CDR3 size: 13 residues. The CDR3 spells CSVQGRTNEKLFF. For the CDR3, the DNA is TGCAGCGTACAGGGGAGGACTAATGAAAAACTGTTTTTT.

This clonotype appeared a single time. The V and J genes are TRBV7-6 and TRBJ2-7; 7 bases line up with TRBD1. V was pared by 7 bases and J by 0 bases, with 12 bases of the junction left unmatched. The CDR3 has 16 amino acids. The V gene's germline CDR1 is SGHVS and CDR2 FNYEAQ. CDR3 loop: CASTPSIGTASYEQYF. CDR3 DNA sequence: TGTGCCAGCACCCCTTCGATAGGGACAGCCTCCTACGAGCAGTACTTC.

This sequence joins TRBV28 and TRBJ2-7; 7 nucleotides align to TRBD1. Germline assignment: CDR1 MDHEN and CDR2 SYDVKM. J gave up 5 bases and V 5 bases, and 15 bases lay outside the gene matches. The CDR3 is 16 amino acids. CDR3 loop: CASSLPTTGNLNEQYF. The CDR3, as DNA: TGTGCCAGCAGTCTCCCCACGACAGGGAATCTAAACGAGCAGTACTTC. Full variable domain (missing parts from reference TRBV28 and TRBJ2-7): DVKVTQSSRYLVKRTGEKVFLECVQDMDHENMFWYRQDPGLGLRLIYFSYDVKMKEKGDIPEGYSVSREKKERFSLILESASTNQTSMYLCASSLPTTGNLNEQYFGPGTRLTVT.

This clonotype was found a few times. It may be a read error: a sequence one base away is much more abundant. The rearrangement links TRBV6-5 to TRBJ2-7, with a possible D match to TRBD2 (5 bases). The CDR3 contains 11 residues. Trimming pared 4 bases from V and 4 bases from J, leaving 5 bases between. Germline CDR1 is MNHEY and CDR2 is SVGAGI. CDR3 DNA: TGTGCCAGCAGTTGGGAGTACGAGCAGTACTTC. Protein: CASSWEYEQYF.

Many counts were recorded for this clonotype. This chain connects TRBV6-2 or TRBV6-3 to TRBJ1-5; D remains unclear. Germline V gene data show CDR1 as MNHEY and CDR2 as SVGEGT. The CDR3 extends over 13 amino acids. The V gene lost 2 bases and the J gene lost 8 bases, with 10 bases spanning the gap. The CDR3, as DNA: TGTGCCAGCAGTTACGGTTCTCTGGAGCCCCAGCATTTT. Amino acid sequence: CASSYGSLEPQHF.

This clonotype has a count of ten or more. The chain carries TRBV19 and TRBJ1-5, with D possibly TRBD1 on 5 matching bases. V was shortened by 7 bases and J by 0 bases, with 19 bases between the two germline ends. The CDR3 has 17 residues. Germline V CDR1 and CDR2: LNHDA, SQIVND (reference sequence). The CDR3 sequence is CASKEWGSLYSNQPQHF. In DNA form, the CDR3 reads TGTGCCAGTAAGGAATGGGGCAGCCTCTATAGCAATCAGCCCCAGCATTTT.

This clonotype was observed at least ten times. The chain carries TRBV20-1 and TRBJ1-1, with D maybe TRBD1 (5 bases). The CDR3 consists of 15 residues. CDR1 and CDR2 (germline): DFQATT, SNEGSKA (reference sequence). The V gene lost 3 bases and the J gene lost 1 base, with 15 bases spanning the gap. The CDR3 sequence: CSASYPQDRNTEAFF. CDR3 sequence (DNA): TGCAGTGCTAGTTATCCACAGGACCGGAACACTGAAGCTTTCTTT.

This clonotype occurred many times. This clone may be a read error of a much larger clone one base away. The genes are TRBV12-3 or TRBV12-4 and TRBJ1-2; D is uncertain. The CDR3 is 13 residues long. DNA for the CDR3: TGTGCCAGCAGTTTTGGCACAAACTATAGCTACACCTTC. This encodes CASSFGTNYSYTF.

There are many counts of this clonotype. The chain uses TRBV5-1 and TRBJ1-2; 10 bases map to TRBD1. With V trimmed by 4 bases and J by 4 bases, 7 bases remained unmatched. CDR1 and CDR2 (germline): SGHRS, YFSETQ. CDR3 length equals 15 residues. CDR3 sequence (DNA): TGCGCCAGCAGCCCACGGACAGGGGGAAGCTATGGCTACACCTTC. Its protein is CASSPRTGGSYGYTF. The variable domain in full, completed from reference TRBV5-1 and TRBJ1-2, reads KAGVTQTPRYLIKTRGQQVTLSCSPISGHRSVSWYQQTPGQGLQFLFEYFSETQRNKGNFPGRFSGRQFSNSRSEMNVSTLELGDSALYLCASSPRTGGSYGYTFGSGTRLTVV.

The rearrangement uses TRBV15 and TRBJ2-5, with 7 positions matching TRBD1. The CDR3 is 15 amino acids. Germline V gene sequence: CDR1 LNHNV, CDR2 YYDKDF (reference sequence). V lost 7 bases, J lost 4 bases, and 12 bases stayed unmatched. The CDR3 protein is CATNRKTGMGETQYF. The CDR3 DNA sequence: TGTGCCACCAACAGGAAGACAGGGATGGGAGAGACCCAGTACTTC.

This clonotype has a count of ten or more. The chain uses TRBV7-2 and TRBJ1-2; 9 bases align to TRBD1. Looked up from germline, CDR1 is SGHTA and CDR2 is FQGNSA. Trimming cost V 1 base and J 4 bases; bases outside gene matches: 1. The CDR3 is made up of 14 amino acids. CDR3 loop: CASSLEGQGYGYTF. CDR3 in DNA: TGTGCCAGCAGCTTAGAGGGACAGGGCTATGGCTACACCTTC.

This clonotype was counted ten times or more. The CDR3 coding sequence is TGCGCCAGCAGCTTGGGCCAGGTTGACACCGGGGAGCTGTTTTTT. It is translated as CASSLGQVDTGELFF. The chain couples TRBV5-1 to TRBJ2-2, with no clear D. CDR1 is SGHRS and CDR2 is YFSETQ in the germline V gene. The germline V and J ends were trimmed by 0 bases and 3 bases, with 9 bases remaining between them. The length of the CDR3 is 15 residues.

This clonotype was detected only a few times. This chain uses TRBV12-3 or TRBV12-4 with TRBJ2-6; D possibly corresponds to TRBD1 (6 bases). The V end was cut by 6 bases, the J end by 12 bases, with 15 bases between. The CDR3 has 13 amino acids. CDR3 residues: CASSRGQTGVLTF. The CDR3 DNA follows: TGTGCCAGCAGCAGAGGACAGACCGGCGTCCTGACTTTC.

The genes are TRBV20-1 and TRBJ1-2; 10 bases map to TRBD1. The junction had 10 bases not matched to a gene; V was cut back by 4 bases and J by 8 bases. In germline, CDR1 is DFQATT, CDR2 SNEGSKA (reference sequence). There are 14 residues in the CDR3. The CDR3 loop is CSAIKPDRGRGYTF. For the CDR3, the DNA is TGCAGTGCTATAAAACCTGACAGGGGGCGCGGCTACACCTTC.

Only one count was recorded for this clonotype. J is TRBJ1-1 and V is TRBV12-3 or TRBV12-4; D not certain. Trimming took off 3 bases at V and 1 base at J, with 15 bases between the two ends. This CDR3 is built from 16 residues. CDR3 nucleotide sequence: TGTGCCAGCAGTTTGTCGGGCGAGGCAGGGAACACTGAAGCTTTCTTT. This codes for CASSLSGEAGNTEAFF.

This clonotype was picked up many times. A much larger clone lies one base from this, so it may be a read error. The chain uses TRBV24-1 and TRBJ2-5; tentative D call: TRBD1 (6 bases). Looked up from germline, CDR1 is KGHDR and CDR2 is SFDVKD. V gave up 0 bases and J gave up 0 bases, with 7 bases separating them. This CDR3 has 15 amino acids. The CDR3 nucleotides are TGTGCCACCAGTGATTTGCACAGGGACCAAGAGACCCAGTACTTC. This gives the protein CATSDLHRDQETQYF.

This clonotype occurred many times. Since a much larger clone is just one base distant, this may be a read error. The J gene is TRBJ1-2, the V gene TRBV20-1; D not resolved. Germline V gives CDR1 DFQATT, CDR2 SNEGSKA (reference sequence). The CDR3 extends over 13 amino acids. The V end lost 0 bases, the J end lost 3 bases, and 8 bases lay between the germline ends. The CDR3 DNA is TGCAGTGCTAGAGACCCAGCCGACTATGGCTACACCTTC. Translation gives CSARDPADYGYTF.

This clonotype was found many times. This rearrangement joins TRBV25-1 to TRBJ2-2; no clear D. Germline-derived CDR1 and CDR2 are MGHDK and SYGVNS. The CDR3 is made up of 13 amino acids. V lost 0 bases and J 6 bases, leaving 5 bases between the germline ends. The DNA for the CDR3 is TGTGCCAGCAGTGAATATCTGTCCGGGGAGCTGTTTTTT. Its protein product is CASSEYLSGELFF.

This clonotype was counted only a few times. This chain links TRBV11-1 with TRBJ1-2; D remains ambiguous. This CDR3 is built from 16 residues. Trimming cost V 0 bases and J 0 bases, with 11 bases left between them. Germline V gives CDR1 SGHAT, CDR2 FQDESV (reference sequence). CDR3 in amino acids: CASSLAIPKANYGYTF. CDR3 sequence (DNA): TGTGCCAGCAGCTTAGCAATCCCTAAAGCTAACTATGGCTACACCTTC.

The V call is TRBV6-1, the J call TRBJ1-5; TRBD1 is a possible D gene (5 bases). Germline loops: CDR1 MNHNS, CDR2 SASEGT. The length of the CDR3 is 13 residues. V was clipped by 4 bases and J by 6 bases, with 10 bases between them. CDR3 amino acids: CASSAFRGQPQHF. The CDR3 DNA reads TGTGCCAGCAGTGCTTTTAGGGGTCAGCCCCAGCATTTT.

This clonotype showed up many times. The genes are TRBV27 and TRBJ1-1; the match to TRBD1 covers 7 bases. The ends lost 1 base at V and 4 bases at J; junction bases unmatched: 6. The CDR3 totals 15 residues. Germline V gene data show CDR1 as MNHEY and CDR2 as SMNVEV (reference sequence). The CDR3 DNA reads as TGTGCCAGCAGTTTATTCCGACAGGGTGGCACTGAAGCTTTCTTT. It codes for CASSLFRQGGTEAFF.

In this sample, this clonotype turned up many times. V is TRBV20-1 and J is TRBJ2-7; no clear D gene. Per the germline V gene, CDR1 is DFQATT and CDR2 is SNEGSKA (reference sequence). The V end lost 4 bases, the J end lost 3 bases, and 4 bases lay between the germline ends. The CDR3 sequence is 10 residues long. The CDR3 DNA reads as TGCAGTGCTAAGGGCTACGAGCAGTACTTC. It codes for CSAKGYEQYF.